The 27 T cell receptor beta chains below were found in one sample sequenced in a study of regulatory T cells in long-lasting Graves disease. Assembly of TCR beta libraries relied on iRepertoire HTBI primers together with Arm-PCR of CDR3 regions. TCRdb recomputed calls from the multiplex PCR reads with MiXCR, one row per CDR3 protein. The sample shows fewer than 450,000 distinct CDR3 sequences, approximately 16% of them seen only once. The time point denotes: newly diagnosed GD, antithyroid drugs for less than 3 months. The TCR library was prepared using RNA isolated from PBMCs. The data also belong to a second study, concerning T cells in Graves' hyperthyroidism and ophthalmopathy.

The sequences come from peripheral blood mononuclear cells (PBMCs), collected at new diagnosis, from a patient treated with antithyroid drugs. The receptors were sampled from a woman in her thirties or forties with Graves disease.

This clonotype came up many times. This sequence joins TRBV5-1 and TRBJ1-4; 10 bases are a match to TRBD1. The CDR3 has 15 amino acids. CDR1 and CDR2 (germline): SGHRS, YFSETQ. V trimming: 2 bases; J trimming: 5 bases; junction bases outside the gene matches: 3. In DNA form, the CDR3 reads TGCGCCAGCAGCTTCGGACAGGGGGTCAATGAAAAACTGTTTTTT. It is translated as CASSFGQGVNEKLFF.

This clonotype was seen at least ten times. V is TRBV2 and J is TRBJ1-6, with 7 bases matching TRBD1. This CDR3 has 16 amino acids. Germline CDR1 and CDR2: SNHLY and FYNNEI. With V trimmed by 4 bases and J by 0 bases, 3 bases remained unmatched. CDR3 protein: CASSGDSFSYNSPLHF. CDR3 nucleotide sequence: TGTGCCAGCAGTGGGGACAGCTTCTCCTATAATTCACCCCTCCACTTT.

Many counts were recorded for this clonotype. The chain has TRBV6-2 or TRBV6-3 and TRBJ2-1; D may be TRBD2 (5 bases). Germline V gene sequence: CDR1 MNHEY, CDR2 SVGEGT. V was pared by 7 bases and J by 6 bases, with 16 bases between. The CDR3 spans 14 residues. The CDR3 nucleotides read TGTGCCAGCACGCGAGGGAGAGGCGTCAATGAGCAGTTCTTC. Its protein is CASTRGRGVNEQFF.

The CDR3 reads CASSKQAAGVVNEQFF. In DNA form, the CDR3 reads TGTGCCAGTAGTAAACAGGCAGCGGGAGTGGTAAATGAGCAGTTCTTC. This sequence joins TRBV19 and TRBJ2-1, with 8 bases identical to TRBD2. The trim removed 4 bases at V and 7 bases at J, leaving 12 bases unmatched. CDR1 and CDR2 from the germline V gene are LNHDA and SQIVND (reference sequence). The CDR3 is 16 amino acids.

The chain carries TRBV11-2 and TRBJ1-6, with D uncertain. CDR1 is SGHAT and CDR2 is FQNNGV in the germline V gene. Trimming removed 5 bases at V and 0 bases at J, with 17 bases between. The CDR3 covers 18 residues. CDR3 bases: TGTGCCAGCAGCCTGGGCGCATCTTTTGGCTCCTATAATTCACCCCTCCACTTT. Protein: CASSLGASFGSYNSPLHF.

In its sample, this clonotype was seen many times. At one end, the junction sequence differs from germline, possibly due to a read error. The V gene is TRBV13, the J gene TRBJ2-3; TRBD1 is a possible D gene (6 bases). CDR1 is PRHDT and CDR2 is FYEKMQ in the germline V gene (reference sequence). CDR3 size: 14 residues. CDR3 residues: CASTLEDSPGTQYF. CDR3 DNA: TGTGCCAGCACCTTAGAGGACAGCCCGGGTACGCAGTATTTT.

This clonotype was recorded a few times. The rearrangement uses TRBV18 and TRBJ1-5, with D uncertain. V was clipped by 2 bases and J by 5 bases, with 10 bases between them. Per the germline V gene, CDR1 is KGHSH and CDR2 is LQKENI. The CDR3 consists of 14 residues. The chain's CDR3 is CASSPLGGDQPQHF. The CDR3, as DNA: TGTGCCAGCTCACCATTGGGCGGAGATCAGCCCCAGCATTTT.

This chain uses TRBV4-3 with TRBJ2-1; D gene uncertain. Trimming shortened V by 4 bases and J by 8 bases, and 12 bases separated the two germline ends. The CDR3 runs to 13 residues. The germline CDR1 and CDR2 sequences are LGHNA and YSLEER. The CDR3 nucleotides read TGCGCCAGCAGCCGAGGAAACTGGGATGAGCAGTTCTTC. Its protein product is CASSRGNWDEQFF.

This clonotype has a count of ten or more. The gene calls are TRBV6-1 and TRBJ2-7, with 7 positions matching TRBD1. This CDR3 comprises 14 residues. Germline loops: CDR1 MNHNS, CDR2 SASEGT. J lost 1 base, V lost 7 bases, and 7 bases had no gene match. The CDR3, as DNA: TGTGCCAGCACCTTGACAGGGCAGTCCTACGAGCAGTACTTC. Residues: CASTLTGQSYEQYF.

This clonotype was seen many times. The chain uses TRBV29-1 and TRBJ1-1, with a weak D call TRBD1 (6 bases). The CDR3 runs to 12 residues. V dropped 4 bases and J dropped 4 bases, with 10 bases sitting between them. Germline CDR1 is SQVTM and CDR2 is ANQGSEA. CDR3 nucleotide sequence: TGCAGCGTTGGAGGGGGGATCACTGAAGCTTTCTTT. Protein sequence: CSVGGGITEAFF.

The sample holds many counts of this clonotype. The CDR3 DNA reads as TGTGCCAGCAGCCCGATCGAGGGGCGGGAGGGCCTTCACGAGCAGTACTTC. Translation gives CASSPIEGREGLHEQYF. The V and J genes are TRBV7-3 and TRBJ2-7, with 9 bases matching TRBD2. This CDR3 is 17 amino acids long. The V segment lost 5 bases and the J segment 5 bases; nucleotides outside the gene matches: 16. Per germline, CDR1 SGHTA and CDR2 FQGTGA. Complete variable domain (other parts from reference TRBV7-3 and TRBJ2-7): GAGVSQTPSNKVTEKGKYVELRCDPISGHTALYWYRQSLGQGPEFLIYFQGTGAADDSGLPNDRFFAVRPEGSVSTLKIQRTERGDSAVYLCASSPIEGREGLHEQYFGPGTRLTVT.

In this sample, this clonotype turned up a few times. V gene TRBV9 combines with J gene TRBJ1-2; D is ambiguous. The CDR3 has 13 amino acids. Germline CDR1 is SGDLS and CDR2 is YYNGEE. Trimming stripped 3 bases from V and 8 bases from J, with 14 bases between. CDR3 protein: CASSAPGWLGYTF. The CDR3 DNA reads as TGTGCCAGCAGCGCCCCTGGGTGGTTAGGCTACACCTTC.

This clonotype was recorded at least ten times. The J gene is TRBJ2-3, the V gene TRBV7-2; TRBD1 might be the D (6 bases). This CDR3 contains 16 residues. CDR1 SGHTA and CDR2 FQGNSA come from the germline V gene. The germline V and J ends were trimmed by 1 base and 1 base, with 12 bases remaining between them. The CDR3 loop is CASSLVTGQRTDTQYF. Here the CDR3 DNA reads TGTGCCAGCAGCTTAGTTACAGGACAGCGCACAGATACGCAGTATTTT.

This clonotype was detected ten times or more. This sequence joins TRBV20-1 and TRBJ2-7; 10 bases are shared with TRBD2. The germline V gene encodes CDR1 DFQATT and CDR2 SNEGSKA (reference sequence). Trimming at V came to 3 bases and at J to 1 base, leaving 12 bases not matched to a gene. The CDR3 covers 17 residues. The CDR3 nucleotides read TGCAGTGCTAGCGCGGGACTAGCGAGAGGCCTTTCCTACGAGCAGTACTTC. Translated, it gives CSASAGLARGLSYEQYF.

This clonotype was seen at least ten times. J is TRBJ2-3 and V is TRBV9, with D unclear. CDR3 length: 16 residues. Germline values: CDR1 SGDLS, CDR2 YYNGEE. V lost 0 bases and J lost 2, with 13 bases in between. Here the CDR3 reads CASSVGEGLDTDTQYF. CDR3 coding DNA: TGTGCCAGCAGCGTAGGGGAAGGGCTTGACACAGATACGCAGTATTTT.

This clonotype was seen ten or more times. The chain couples TRBV29-1 to TRBJ2-3, with TRBD2 identical over 13 bases. This CDR3 region has 13 residues. The ends lost 7 bases at V and 8 bases at J; junction bases unmatched: 6. The V gene's germline CDR1 is SQVTM and CDR2 ANQGSEA. In DNA, the CDR3 is TGCAGCGCGACTAGCGGGAGGCACGGTACGCAGTATTTT. Translating gives CSATSGRHGTQYF.

J is TRBJ2-5 and V is TRBV19; D may be TRBD2 (6 bases). Germline lookup yields CDR1 LNHDA and CDR2 SQIVND (reference sequence). Trimming removed 4 bases at V and 0 bases at J, with 9 bases between. The CDR3 has 14 amino acids. The CDR3 spells CASSSGVYQETQYF. DNA for the CDR3: TGTGCCAGTAGTAGCGGGGTGTACCAAGAGACCCAGTACTTC.

This clonotype was observed many times. The rearrangement links TRBV5-6 to TRBJ1-1; D is possibly TRBD1 (6 bases). Deletions cut 0 bases from V and 0 bases from J, with 15 bases between. The germline CDR1 and CDR2 sequences are SGHDT and YYEEEE. CDR3 length equals 17 residues. In nucleotides, the CDR3 is TGTGCCAGCAGCTTGGGTCGTGGGGGACACATGAACACTGAAGCTTTCTTT. This codes for CASSLGRGGHMNTEAFF. The full variable domain, in which reference TRBV5-6 and TRBJ1-1 provide the parts outside the CDR3, is DAGVTQSPTHLIKTRGQQVTLRCSPKSGHDTVSWYQQALGQGPQFIFQYYEEEERQRGNFPDRFSGHQFPNYSSELNVNALLLGDSALYLCASSLGRGGHMNTEAFFGQGTRLTVV.

This clonotype occurred many times. The chain combines TRBV30 with TRBJ1-4; no firm D call. There are 15 residues in the CDR3. Deletions cut 4 bases from V and 5 bases from J, with 17 bases between. CDR1 is GTSNPN, CDR2 SVGIG, per germline (reference sequence). CDR3 nucleotides: TGTGCCTGGACCGGGCGGGCTACCTTGAATGAAAAACTGTTTTTT. Translation gives CAWTGRATLNEKLFF. The full variable domain, rest sourced from reference TRBV30 and TRBJ1-4, is SQTIHQWPATLVQPVGSPLSLECTVEGTSNPNLYWYRQAAGRGLQLLFYSVGIGQISSEVPQNLSASRPQDRQFILSSKKLLLSDSGFYLCAWTGRATLNEKLFFGSGTQLSVL.

This clonotype has at least ten counts. This rearrangement joins TRBV7-6 to TRBJ2-5; 9 bases match TRBD1. Looked up from germline, CDR1 is SGHVS and CDR2 is FNYEAQ. This CDR3 contains 17 residues. V lost 1 base to trimming and J lost 5 bases; unmatched junction nucleotides: 11. The chain's CDR3 is CASSLEPGQGVMETQYF. Here the CDR3 DNA reads TGTGCCAGCAGCTTAGAGCCGGGACAGGGCGTTATGGAGACCCAGTACTTC.

The CDR3 here is CSARIQGGGETQYF. The DNA of the CDR3 is TGCAGTGCTAGAATACAGGGGGGAGGTGAGACCCAGTACTTC. The V and J genes are TRBV20-1 and TRBJ2-5; TRBD1 agrees at 8 bases. CDR1 DFQATT and CDR2 SNEGSKA come from the germline V gene (reference sequence). The CDR3 length is 14 residues. The V gene end was trimmed by 2 bases and the J gene end by 5 bases; junction bases not matched to a gene: 7.

Many counts were recorded for this clonotype. The gene calls are TRBV20-1 and TRBJ2-3, with D uncertain. CDR1 DFQATT and CDR2 SNEGSKA come from the germline V gene (reference sequence). Trimming took off 3 bases at V and 1 base at J, with 11 bases between the two ends. CDR3 length equals 14 residues. The CDR3 DNA follows: TGCAGTGCTAGGTGGCCACTCCGCACAGATACGCAGTATTTT. Translating it yields CSARWPLRTDTQYF.

This clonotype appeared many times. A much more abundant neighbour one base away suggests this may be a read error. The chain combines TRBV12-3 or TRBV12-4 with TRBJ2-7, with 13 positions matching TRBD2. J was trimmed by 7 bases and V by 7 bases; bases with no gene match: 4. This CDR3 is 13 amino acids long. The CDR3 sequence is CASNPGLAGEQYF. DNA of the CDR3: TGTGCCAGCAATCCGGGACTAGCGGGAGAGCAGTACTTC.

This clonotype was seen ten or more times. The chain uses TRBV11-3 and TRBJ1-6, with a tentative D call TRBD1 (6 bases). V gave up 5 bases and J gave up 11 bases, with 19 bases separating them. The CDR3 consists of 15 residues. The germline V gene has CDR1 SGHNT and CDR2 YENEEA. The CDR3 here is CASSPNSGVKAPLHF. CDR3 nucleotide sequence: TGTGCCAGCAGCCCAAACTCAGGGGTAAAGGCACCCCTCCACTTT. The whole variable domain, filled in from reference TRBV11-3 and TRBJ1-6, reads EAGVVQSPRYKIIEKKQPVAFWCNPISGHNTLYWYLQNLGQGPELLIRYENEEAVDDSQLPKDRFSAERLKGVDSTLKIQPAELGDSAVYLCASSPNSGVKAPLHFGNGTRLTVT.

Notes on this clonotype: Possible read error: a much larger clone is one base away. This sequence joins TRBV18 and TRBJ2-4; D may be TRBD1 (6 bases). Germline values: CDR1 KGHSH, CDR2 LQKENI. Trimming stripped 4 bases from V and 3 bases from J, with 13 bases between. The CDR3 spans 15 residues. CDR3 loop: CASSQNRDGKNIQYF. CDR3 DNA: TGTGCCAGCTCACAAAACAGGGATGGCAAAAACATTCAGTACTTC. The full variable domain, rest sourced from reference TRBV18 and TRBJ2-4, is NAGVMQNPRHLVRRRGQEARLRCSPMKGHSHVYWYRQLPEEGLKFMVYLQKENIIDESGMPKERFSAEFPKEGPSILRIQQVVRGDSAAYFCASSQNRDGKNIQYFGAGTRLSVL.

As for this clonotype: At one boundary the junction diverges from the germline segment, which might be a read error. The genes are TRBV2 and TRBJ2-1; weak D call: TRBD2 (6 bases). The CDR3 loop spans 15 amino acids. Germline V gene data show CDR1 as SNHLY and CDR2 as FYNNEI. CDR3 DNA: TGCGCCAGCACCCTCGGGAGAGGGGATTACAATGAGCAGTTCTTC. It is translated as CASTLGRGDYNEQFF.

The V gene is TRBV5-4, the J gene TRBJ2-3, with 9 positions matching TRBD2. The CDR3 is made up of 16 amino acids. Looked up from germline, CDR1 is SGHNT and CDR2 is YYREEE (reference sequence). Trimming cost V 4 bases and J 4 bases; bases outside gene matches: 10. The CDR3 here is CASSTGIAGDSDTQYF. CDR3 sequence (DNA): TGTGCCAGCAGCACCGGAATAGCGGGAGACTCAGATACGCAGTATTTT.